This record covers a single TCR beta chain. Its target is not known. The data derive from a study of shared clonotypes between healthy human individuals. Findings and limits, study-wide: Tissue TCR repertoires likely differ from these blood-only repertoires.

An even split of each subset's genomic DNA across several immunoSEQ plates was performed. TCRdb's copy holds only in-frame clones and misses some; the assay was immunoSEQ multiplex PCR. The sample consists of nearly 2 million clones, about 95% of them appearing once. Germline V CDR1 and CDR2: SGDLS, YYNGEE. This CDR3 contains 16 residues. After removal of 3 bases from V and 6 bases from J, the junction contained 7 bases not matched to a gene. CD45RO-negative, CCR7-selected cells formed the naive CD8 fraction, which excluded terminally differentiated effector memory CD45RA+ cells. All participating donors were Caucasian adults from Nashville, Tennessee.

Material for sequencing was naive CD8+ T cells sorted from blood. The chain recombines TRBV9 with TRBJ2-3; TRBD2 matches at 13 bases. The TCR originated in a young man in good health. CDR3 bases: TGTGCCAGCAGCGCTTGGACTAGCGGGAGAGGCGATACGCAGTATTTT. Protein sequence: CASSAWTSGRGDTQYF.